Shown below are 9 T cell receptor beta chains from a single sample sequenced in a study of shared clonotypes between healthy human individuals. TCRdb's table, derived via immunoSEQ multiplex PCR, lists solely in-frame clones and lacks some. The sample comprises roughly 1,100,000 clones, roughly 80% of which are singletons, and 1.4% rests with the top ten. Sequencing used memory CD4+ T cells sorted from blood. The subset denotes: CD45RA-negative fraction. The receptors originated from a man younger than 30 in good health.

This clone has just a few counts. This same CDR3 is encoded by further DNA sequences in the sample. The chain is built from TRBV5-1 and TRBJ2-1; TRBD2 matches 11 bases. Trimming removed 4 bases from V and 1 base from J; junction bases left unmatched: 4. Germline V gene lookup returns CDR1 SGHRS and CDR2 YFSETQ. The length of the CDR3 is 16 residues. The CDR3 reads CASSRTSGGSYNEQFF. In nucleotides, the CDR3 is TGCGCCAGCAGCCGCACTAGCGGGGGTTCCTACAATGAGCAGTTCTTC. Variable domain in full (rest from reference TRBV5-1 and TRBJ2-1): KAGVTQTPRYLIKTRGQQVTLSCSPISGHRSVSWYQQTPGQGLQFLFEYFSETQRNKGNFPGRFSGRQFSNSRSEMNVSTLELGDSALYLCASSRTSGGSYNEQFFGPGTRLTVL.

This clone was found once. The chain has TRBV6-5 and TRBJ1-4; TRBD1 is a possible D gene (6 bases). CDR3 size: 13 residues. The V gene's germline CDR1 is MNHEY and CDR2 SVGAGI. Trimming took 6 bases from V and 8 from J, leaving 13 bases between them. CDR3 coding DNA: TGTGCCAGCAGAGAACAGGGTGGGGAAAAACTGTTTTTT. Translated: CASREQGGEKLFF.

As for this clone: Other DNA sequences within the sample encode an identical CDR3. J is TRBJ1-1 and V is TRBV5-1; a possible D gene is TRBD1 (5 bases). CDR3 size: 15 residues. From germline, CDR1 is SGHRS and CDR2 YFSETQ. With 0 bases removed from V and 0 bases from J, the gap between germline ends came to 9 bases. The CDR3 nucleotides read TGCGCCAGCAGCTTGGGGGACTCCATGAACACTGAAGCTTTCTTT. Amino acids: CASSLGDSMNTEAFF. Using reference TRBV5-1 and TRBJ1-1 for the parts outside the CDR3, the full variable domain is KAGVTQTPRYLIKTRGQQVTLSCSPISGHRSVSWYQQTPGQGLQFLFEYFSETQRNKGNFPGRFSGRQFSNSRSEMNVSTLELGDSALYLCASSLGDSMNTEAFFGQGTRLTVV.

CDR3 in amino acids: CASSPGGVQETQYF. The CDR3 nucleotides read TGTGCCAGCAGTCCGGGGGGGGTCCAAGAGACCCAGTACTTC. The J gene is TRBJ2-5, the V gene TRBV28, with TRBD2 matching over 8 bases. Germline values: CDR1 MDHEN, CDR2 SYDVKM. The CDR3 length is 14 residues. V lost 5 bases to trimming and J lost 1 base; unmatched junction nucleotides: 3.

V is TRBV19 and J is TRBJ1-2; D gene uncertain. CDR1 is LNHDA, CDR2 SQIVND, per germline (reference sequence). This CDR3 has 13 amino acids. The V and J ends lost 5 bases and 4 bases respectively, with 11 bases between them. CDR3 in amino acids: CASSSDGFYGYTF. The CDR3 coding sequence is TGTGCCAGTAGTTCGGACGGCTTCTATGGCTACACCTTC.

The V gene is TRBV6-6, the J gene TRBJ1-1, with TRBD1 as a possible D gene (6 bases). The CDR3 spans 11 residues. Germline V lookup: CDR1 MNHNY, CDR2 SVGAGI (reference sequence). V lost 8 bases, J lost 8 bases, and 12 bases lay in between. The CDR3 nucleotides read TGTGCCAGCGCACAGGGTTCGGAAGCTTTCTTT. Translated: CASAQGSEAFF.

The chain links TRBV12-2 to TRBJ2-1; TRBD1 reflects the table's D call only, with no check against the DNA. TRBV12-2 is a pseudogene locus. The length of the CDR3 is 16 residues. CDR3 in amino acids: CASRLAQGALWDEQFF. In nucleotides, the CDR3 is TGTGCAAGTCGCTTAGCGCAGGGGGCCCTTTGGGATGAGCAGTTCTTC.

The rearrangement joins TRBV29-1 to TRBJ2-2; 7 nucleotides align to TRBD1. Unmatched junction bases numbered 8, after V lost 3 bases and J lost 4 bases. The CDR3 sequence is 15 residues long. Per the germline V gene, CDR1 is SQVTM and CDR2 is ANQGSEA. DNA for the CDR3: TGCAGCGTTGATTACAGGGGAAAGTCCACCGGGGAGCTGTTTTTT. Translated: CSVDYRGKSTGELFF.

CDR3: CAWSVGGAGGTSYTF. The CDR3, as DNA: TGTGCCTGGAGTGTAGGAGGGGCAGGGGGGACGAGCTACACCTTC. The chain links TRBV30 to TRBJ1-2; 7 bases are shared with TRBD1. The V gene's germline CDR1 is GTSNPN and CDR2 SVGIG (reference sequence). The J segment lost 9 bases and the V segment lost 0 bases, leaving 13 bases of the junction unmatched. The CDR3 runs 15 residues.